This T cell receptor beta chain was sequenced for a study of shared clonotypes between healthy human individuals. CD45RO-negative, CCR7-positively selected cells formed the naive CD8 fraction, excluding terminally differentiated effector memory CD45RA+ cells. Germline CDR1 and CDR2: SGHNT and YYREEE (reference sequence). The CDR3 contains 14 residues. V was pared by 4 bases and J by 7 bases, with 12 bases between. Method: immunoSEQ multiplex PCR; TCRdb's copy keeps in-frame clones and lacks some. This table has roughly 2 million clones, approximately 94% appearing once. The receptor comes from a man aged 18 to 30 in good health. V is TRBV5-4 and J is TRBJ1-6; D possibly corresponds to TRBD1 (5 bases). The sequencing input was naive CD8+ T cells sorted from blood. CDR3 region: CASSMGGVNSPLHF. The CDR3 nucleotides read TGTGCCAGCAGCATGGGGGGGGTCAATTCACCCCTCCACTTT.